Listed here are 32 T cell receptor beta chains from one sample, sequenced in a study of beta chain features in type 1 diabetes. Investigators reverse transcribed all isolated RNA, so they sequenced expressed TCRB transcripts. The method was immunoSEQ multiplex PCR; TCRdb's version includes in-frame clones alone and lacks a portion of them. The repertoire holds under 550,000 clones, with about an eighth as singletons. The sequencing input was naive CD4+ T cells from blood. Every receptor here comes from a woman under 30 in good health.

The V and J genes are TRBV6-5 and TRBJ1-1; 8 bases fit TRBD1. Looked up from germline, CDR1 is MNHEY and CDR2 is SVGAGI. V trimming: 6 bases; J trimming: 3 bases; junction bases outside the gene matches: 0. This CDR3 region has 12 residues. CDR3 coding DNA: TGTGCCAGCAGGACAGGGGACACTGAAGCTTTCTTT. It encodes CASRTGDTEAFF.

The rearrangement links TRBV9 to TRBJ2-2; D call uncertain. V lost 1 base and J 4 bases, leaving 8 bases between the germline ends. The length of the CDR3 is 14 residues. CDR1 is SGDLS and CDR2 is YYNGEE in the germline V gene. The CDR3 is CASSVRRSTGELFF. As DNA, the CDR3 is TGTGCCAGCAGCGTAAGGAGATCCACCGGGGAGCTGTTTTTT.

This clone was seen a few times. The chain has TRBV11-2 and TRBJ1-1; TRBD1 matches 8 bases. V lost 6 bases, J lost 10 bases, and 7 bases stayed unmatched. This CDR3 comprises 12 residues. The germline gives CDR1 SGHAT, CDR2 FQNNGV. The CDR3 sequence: CASSPRTGPAFF. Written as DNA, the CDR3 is TGTGCCAGCAGTCCAAGGACAGGGCCAGCTTTCTTT.

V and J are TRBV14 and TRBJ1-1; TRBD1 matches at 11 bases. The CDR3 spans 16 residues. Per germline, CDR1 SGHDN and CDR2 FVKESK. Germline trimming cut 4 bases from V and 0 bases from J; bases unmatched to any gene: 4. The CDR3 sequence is CASSRWTGGMNTEAFF. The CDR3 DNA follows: TGTGCCAGCAGCCGCTGGACAGGGGGCATGAACACTGAAGCTTTCTTT.

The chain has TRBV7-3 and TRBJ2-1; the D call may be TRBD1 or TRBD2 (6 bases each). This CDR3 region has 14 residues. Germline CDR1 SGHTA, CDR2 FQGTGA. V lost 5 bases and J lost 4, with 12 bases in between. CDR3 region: CASSLQGGYNEQFF. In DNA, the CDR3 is TGTGCCAGCAGCCTACAGGGAGGTTACAATGAGCAGTTCTTC.

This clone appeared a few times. The CDR3, as DNA: TGTGCCAGCAGTCCCCCGGACAGTCTCTACGAGCAGTACGTC. Translating it yields CASSPPDSLYEQYV. The J gene is TRBJ2-7, the V gene TRBV28; D perhaps matches TRBD1 (6 bases). The ends were cut back, 5 bases at V and 3 bases at J, with 14 bases in the middle. Germline lookup yields CDR1 MDHEN and CDR2 SYDVKM. This CDR3 spans 14 amino acids.

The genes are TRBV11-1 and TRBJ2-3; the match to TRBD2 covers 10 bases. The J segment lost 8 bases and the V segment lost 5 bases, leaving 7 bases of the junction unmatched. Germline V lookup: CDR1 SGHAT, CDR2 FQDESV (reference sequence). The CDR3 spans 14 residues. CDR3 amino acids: CASSIRLAGFTQYF. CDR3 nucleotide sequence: TGTGCCAGCAGCATCCGACTAGCGGGCTTTACGCAGTATTTT.

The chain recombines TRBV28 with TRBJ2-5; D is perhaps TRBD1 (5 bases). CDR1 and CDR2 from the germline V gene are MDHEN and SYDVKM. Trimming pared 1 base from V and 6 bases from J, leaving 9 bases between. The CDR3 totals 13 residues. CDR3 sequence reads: CASSLSRVKTQYF. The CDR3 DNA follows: TGTGCCAGCAGTTTATCCAGGGTAAAGACCCAGTACTTC.

CDR3 amino acids: CASSVEGHGGSYEQYF. The DNA of the CDR3 is TGTGCCAGCAGCGTAGAGGGACACGGAGGCTCCTACGAGCAGTACTTC. The chain combines TRBV9 with TRBJ2-7, with D possibly matching TRBD1 (6 bases). This CDR3 has 16 residues. Between the trimmed V and J ends, which lost 0 bases and 0 bases, there was a span of 13 bases. Per germline, CDR1 SGDLS and CDR2 YYNGEE.

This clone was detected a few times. The CDR3 nucleotides read TGTGCCAGCAGTGGTAGCAGGGGCTCTATCTCTGGGGCCAACGTCCTGACTTTC. The encoded protein is CASSGSRGSISGANVLTF. This chain uses TRBV2 with TRBJ2-6; D is possibly TRBD1 (6 bases). Per the germline V gene, CDR1 is SNHLY and CDR2 is FYNNEI. The CDR3 extends over 18 amino acids. Trimming cost V 4 bases and J 0 bases, with 16 bases left between them.

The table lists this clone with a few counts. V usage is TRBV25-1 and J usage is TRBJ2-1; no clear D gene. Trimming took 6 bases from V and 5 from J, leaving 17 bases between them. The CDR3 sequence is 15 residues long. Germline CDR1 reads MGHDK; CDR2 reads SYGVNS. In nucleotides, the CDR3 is TGTGCCAGCAGCACCCGGGCGTTCAGTAACAATGAGCAGTTCTTC. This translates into CASSTRAFSNNEQFF.

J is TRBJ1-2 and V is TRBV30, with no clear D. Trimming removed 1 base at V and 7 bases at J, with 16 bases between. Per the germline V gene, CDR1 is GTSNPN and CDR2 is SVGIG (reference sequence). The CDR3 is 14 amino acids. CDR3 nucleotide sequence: TGTGCCTGGAGTGGACACGCAGGCCCGGGTGGCTACACCTTC. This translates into CAWSGHAGPGGYTF.

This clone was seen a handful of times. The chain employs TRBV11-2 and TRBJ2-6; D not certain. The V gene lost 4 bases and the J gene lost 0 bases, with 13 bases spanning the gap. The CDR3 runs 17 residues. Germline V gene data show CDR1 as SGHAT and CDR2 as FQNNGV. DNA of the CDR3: TGTGCCAGCAGCTCGCTAAGGACGAGCTCTGGGGCCAACGTCCTGACTTTC. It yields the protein CASSSLRTSSGANVLTF.

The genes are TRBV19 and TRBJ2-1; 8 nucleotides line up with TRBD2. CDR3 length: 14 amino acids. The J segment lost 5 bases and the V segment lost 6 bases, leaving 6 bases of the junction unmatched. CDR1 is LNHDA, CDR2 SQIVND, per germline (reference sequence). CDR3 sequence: CASRRGTRDNEQFF. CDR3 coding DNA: TGTGCCAGTAGGAGAGGGACTAGGGACAATGAGCAGTTCTTC.

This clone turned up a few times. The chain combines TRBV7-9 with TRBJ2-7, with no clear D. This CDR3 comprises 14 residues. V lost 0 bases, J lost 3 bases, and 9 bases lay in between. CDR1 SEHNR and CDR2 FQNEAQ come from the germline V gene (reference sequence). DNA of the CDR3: TGTGCCAGCAGCTTAGCAGGAACCTTCTACGAGCAGTACTTC. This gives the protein CASSLAGTFYEQYF.

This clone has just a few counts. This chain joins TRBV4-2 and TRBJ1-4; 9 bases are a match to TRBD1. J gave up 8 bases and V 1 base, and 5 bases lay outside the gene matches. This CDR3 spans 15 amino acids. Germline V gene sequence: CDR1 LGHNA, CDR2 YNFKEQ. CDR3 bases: TGTGCCAGCAGCCAAGGAGGGACAGGGAAAGAAAAACTGTTTTTT. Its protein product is CASSQGGTGKEKLFF.

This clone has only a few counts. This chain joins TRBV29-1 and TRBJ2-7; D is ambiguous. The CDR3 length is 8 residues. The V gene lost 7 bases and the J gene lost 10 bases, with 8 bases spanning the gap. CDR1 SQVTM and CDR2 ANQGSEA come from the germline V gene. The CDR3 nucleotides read TGCAGCGCTTTCTTACAGTACGTC. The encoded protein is CSAFLQYV.

CDR3 residues: CASSKGGLRRPENEKLFF. DNA of the CDR3: TGTGCCAGCAGCAAAGGGGGCTTAAGAAGACCAGAGAATGAAAAACTGTTTTTT. This rearrangement joins TRBV21-1 to TRBJ1-4; the D segment call TRBD1 is taken from the table without a DNA check. TRBV21-1 is marked as a pseudogene. This CDR3 spans 18 amino acids.

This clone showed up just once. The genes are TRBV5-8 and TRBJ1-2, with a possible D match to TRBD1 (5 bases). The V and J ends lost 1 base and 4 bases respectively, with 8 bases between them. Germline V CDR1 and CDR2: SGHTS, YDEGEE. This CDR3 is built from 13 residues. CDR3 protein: CASSLFGTYGYTF. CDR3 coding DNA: TGTGCCAGCAGCTTGTTCGGGACCTATGGCTACACCTTC.

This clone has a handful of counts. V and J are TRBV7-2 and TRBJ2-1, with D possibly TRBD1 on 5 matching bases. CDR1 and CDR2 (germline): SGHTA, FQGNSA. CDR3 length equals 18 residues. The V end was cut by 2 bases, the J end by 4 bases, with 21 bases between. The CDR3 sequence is CASSLSRDYPALYNEQFF. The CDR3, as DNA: TGTGCCAGCAGCTTATCCAGGGATTATCCCGCATTATACAATGAGCAGTTCTTC. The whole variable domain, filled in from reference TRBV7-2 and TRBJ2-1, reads GAGVSQSPSNKVTEKGKDVELRCDPISGHTALYWYRQSLGQGLEFLIYFQGNSAPDKSGLPSDRFSAERTGGSVSTLTIQRTQQEDSAVYLCASSLSRDYPALYNEQFFGPGTRLTVL.

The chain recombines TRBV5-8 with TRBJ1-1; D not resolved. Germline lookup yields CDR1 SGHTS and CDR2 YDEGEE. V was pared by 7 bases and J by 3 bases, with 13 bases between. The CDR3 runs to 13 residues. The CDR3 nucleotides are TGTGCCAGCCAGATTAGGACTTACACTGAAGCTTTCTTT. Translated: CASQIRTYTEAFF.

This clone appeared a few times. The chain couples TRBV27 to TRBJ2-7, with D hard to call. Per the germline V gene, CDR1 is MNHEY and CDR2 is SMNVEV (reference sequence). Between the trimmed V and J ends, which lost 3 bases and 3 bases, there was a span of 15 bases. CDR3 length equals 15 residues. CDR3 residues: CASSFDPRSSYEQYF. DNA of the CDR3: TGTGCCAGCAGTTTCGACCCGAGGTCAAGCTACGAGCAGTACTTC.

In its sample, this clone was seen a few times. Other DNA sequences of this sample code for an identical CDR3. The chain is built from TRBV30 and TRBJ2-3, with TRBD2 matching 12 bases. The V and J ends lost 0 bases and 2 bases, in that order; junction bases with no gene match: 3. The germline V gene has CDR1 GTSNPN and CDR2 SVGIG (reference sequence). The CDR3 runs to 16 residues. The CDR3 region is CAWSVGLAGNTDTQYF. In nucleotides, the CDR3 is TGTGCCTGGAGTGTTGGACTAGCGGGGAACACAGATACGCAGTATTTT.

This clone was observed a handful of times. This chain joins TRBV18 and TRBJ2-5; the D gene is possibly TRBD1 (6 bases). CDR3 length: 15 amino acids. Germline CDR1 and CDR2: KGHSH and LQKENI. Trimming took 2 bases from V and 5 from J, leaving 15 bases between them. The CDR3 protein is CASSPAQGFGETQYF. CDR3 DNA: TGTGCCAGCTCACCAGCACAGGGTTTCGGCGAGACCCAGTACTTC.

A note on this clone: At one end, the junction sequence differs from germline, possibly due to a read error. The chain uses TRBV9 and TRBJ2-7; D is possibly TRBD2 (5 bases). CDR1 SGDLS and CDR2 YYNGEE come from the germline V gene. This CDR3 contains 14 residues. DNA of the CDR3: TGTGCCAGCAGCCCGAGTCCTAGCTCCGACGAGCAGTACTTC. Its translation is CASSPSPSSDEQYF.

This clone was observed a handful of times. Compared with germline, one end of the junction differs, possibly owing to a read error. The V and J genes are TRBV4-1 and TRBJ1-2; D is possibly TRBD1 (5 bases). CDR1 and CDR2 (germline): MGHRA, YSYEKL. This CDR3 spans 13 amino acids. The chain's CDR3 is CASSQTGDYGYTF. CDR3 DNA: TGCGCCAGCAGCCAAACCGGGGACTACGGCTACACCTTC.

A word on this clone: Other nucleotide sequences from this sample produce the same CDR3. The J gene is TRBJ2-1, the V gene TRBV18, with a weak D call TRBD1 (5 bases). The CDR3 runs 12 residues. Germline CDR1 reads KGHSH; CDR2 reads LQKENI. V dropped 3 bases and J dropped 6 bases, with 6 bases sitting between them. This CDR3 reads CASSPGRNEQFF. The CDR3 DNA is TGTGCCAGCTCACCGGGGCGCAATGAGCAGTTCTTC.

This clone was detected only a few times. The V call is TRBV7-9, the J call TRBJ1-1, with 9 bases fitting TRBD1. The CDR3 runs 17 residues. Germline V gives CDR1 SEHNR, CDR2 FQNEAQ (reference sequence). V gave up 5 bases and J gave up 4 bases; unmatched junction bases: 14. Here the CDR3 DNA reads TGTGCCAGCAGCGCCCCCGTCCAAGGACAGGGGAGCACTGAAGCTTTCTTT. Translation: CASSAPVQGQGSTEAFF.

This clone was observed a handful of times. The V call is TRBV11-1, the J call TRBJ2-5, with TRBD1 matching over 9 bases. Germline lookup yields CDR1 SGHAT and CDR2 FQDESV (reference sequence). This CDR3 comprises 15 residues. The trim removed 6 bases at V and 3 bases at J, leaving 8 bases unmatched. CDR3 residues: CASSTRGQGKETQYF. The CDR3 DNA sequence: TGTGCCAGCAGTACACGGGGACAGGGCAAAGAGACCCAGTACTTC. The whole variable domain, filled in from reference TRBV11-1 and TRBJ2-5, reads EAEVAQSPRYKITEKSQAVAFWCDPISGHATLYWYRQILGQGPELLVQFQDESVVDDSQLPKDRFSAERLKGVDSTLKIQPAELGDSAMYLCASSTRGQGKETQYFGPGTRLLVL.

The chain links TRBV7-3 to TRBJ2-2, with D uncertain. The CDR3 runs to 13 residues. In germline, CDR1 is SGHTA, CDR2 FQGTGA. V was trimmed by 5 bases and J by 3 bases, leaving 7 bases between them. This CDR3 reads CASSARYTGELFF. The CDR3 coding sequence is TGTGCCAGCAGCGCGCGGTACACCGGGGAGCTGTTTTTT.

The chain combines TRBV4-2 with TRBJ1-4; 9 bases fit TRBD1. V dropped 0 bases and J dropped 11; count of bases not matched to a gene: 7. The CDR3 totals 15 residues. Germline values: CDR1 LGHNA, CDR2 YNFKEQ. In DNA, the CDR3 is TGTGCCAGCAGCCAAGATAAGGGGACAGGGAATAAACTGTTTTTT. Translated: CASSQDKGTGNKLFF.

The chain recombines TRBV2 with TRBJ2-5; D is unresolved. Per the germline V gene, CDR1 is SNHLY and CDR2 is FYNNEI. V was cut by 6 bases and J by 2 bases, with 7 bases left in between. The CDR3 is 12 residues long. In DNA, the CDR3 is TGTGCCAGCAGGACCGCGCAAGAGACCCAGTACTTC. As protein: CASRTAQETQYF.